The entry below describes one T cell receptor beta chain. Methods used by the authors: Nucleated cell number was recorded as an estimate derived from reference gene primer amplification. Profiled with immunoSEQ multiplex PCR; TCRdb holds only in-frame clones, not every one. V, J and clone size were drawn from that table, and D and trimming were deduced from the DNA. The sample shows a few hundred thousand clones, around 80% of them seen only once. This specimen belongs to a study of blood T cell repertoires in COVID-19. The overall study: Material from acute and convalescent COVID-19 was sourced from the United States, Italy and Spain. In each case, the material was cDNA or gDNA derived from T cells, B-cell-depleted T cells, or PBMCs.

Input material: peripheral blood. This TCR derives from a man aged 50 to 59 with active or convalescent COVID-19.

CDR3 in amino acids: CASSEAASGAFF. CDR3 DNA sequence: TGTGCCAGCAGTGAAGCGGCCAGTGGAGCTTTCTTT. The chain uses TRBV2 and TRBJ1-1; D is unresolved. From germline, CDR1 is SNHLY and CDR2 FYNNEI. The CDR3 is made up of 12 amino acids. V lost 0 bases, J lost 10 bases, and 9 bases lay in between.